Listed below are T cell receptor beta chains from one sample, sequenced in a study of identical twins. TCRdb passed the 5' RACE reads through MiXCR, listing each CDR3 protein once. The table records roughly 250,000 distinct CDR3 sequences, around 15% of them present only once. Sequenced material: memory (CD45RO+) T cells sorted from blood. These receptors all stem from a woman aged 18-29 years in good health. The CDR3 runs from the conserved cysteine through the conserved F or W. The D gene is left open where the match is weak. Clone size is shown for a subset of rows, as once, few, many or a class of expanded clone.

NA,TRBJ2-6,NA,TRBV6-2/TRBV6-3,CASRLGGSGANVLTF,TGTGCCAGCAGACTAGGGGGCTCTGGGGCCAACGTCCTGACTTTC
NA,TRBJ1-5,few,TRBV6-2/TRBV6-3,CASSFRRGSDQPQHF,TGTGCCAGCAGTTTTCGGAGAGGCAGCGATCAGCCCCAGCATTTT
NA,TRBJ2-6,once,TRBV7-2,CASSLEAASGANVLTF,TGTGCCAGCAGCCTAGAGGCAGCCTCTGGGGCCAACGTCCTGACTTTC
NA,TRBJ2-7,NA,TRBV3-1,CASSLDSGSNEQYF,TGTGCCAGCAGTCTCGATTCCGGGTCCAACGAGCAGTACTTC
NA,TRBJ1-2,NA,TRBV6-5,CASSYFGTRRGYGYTF,TGTGCCAGCAGTTACTTTGGGACGAGGAGGGGCTATGGCTACACCTTC
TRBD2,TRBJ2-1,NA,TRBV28,CATGTWLAGYNEQFF,TGTGCCACCGGAACTTGGCTAGCGGGGTACAATGAGCAGTTCTTC
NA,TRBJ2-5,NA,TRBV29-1,CSVDKSRGGLYQETQYF,TGCAGCGTTGATAAAAGTCGTGGTGGATTGTACCAAGAGACCCAGTACTTC
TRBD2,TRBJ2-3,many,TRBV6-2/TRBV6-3,CASSTSDTDTQYF,TGTGCCAGCAGCACTAGCGACACAGATACGCAGTATTTT
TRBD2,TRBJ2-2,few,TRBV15,CATSYPGLAGGGDTGELFF,TGTGCCACCAGTTATCCGGGACTAGCGGGAGGAGGGGACACCGGGGAGCTGTTTTTT
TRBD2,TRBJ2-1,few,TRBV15,CATSRGSSGGVGNEQFF,TGTGCCACCAGCAGGGGTTCAAGCGGGGGGGTTGGTAATGAGCAGTTCTTC
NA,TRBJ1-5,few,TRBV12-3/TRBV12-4,CASGGGPSNQPQHF,TGTGCCAGTGGAGGGGGGCCTAGCAATCAGCCCCAGCATTTT
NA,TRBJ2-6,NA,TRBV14,CASSPWSSGANVLTF,TGTGCCAGCAGCCCCTGGTCCTCTGGGGCCAACGTCCTGACTTTC
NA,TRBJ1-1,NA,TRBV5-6,CASSSREPSVQAFF,TGTGCCAGCAGCTCGAGGGAGCCCTCCGTCCAGGCTTTCTTT
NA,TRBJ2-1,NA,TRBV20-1,CSAATGFSYNEQFF,TGCAGTGCTGCAACAGGGTTCTCCTACAATGAGCAGTTCTTC
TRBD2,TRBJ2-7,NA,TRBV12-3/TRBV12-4,CASMREGREQYF,TGTGCCAGCATGCGGGAGGGCCGCGAGCAGTACTTC
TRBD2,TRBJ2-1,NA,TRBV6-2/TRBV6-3,CASRTSGISNAFF,TGTGCCAGCAGGACTAGCGGGATATCCAATGCTTTCTTC
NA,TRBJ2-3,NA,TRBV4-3,CASSQDHRGRTDTQYF,TGCGCCAGCAGCCAAGATCACCGGGGGCGAACAGATACGCAGTATTTT
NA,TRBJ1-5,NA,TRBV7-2,CASSSQGRQPQHF,TGTGCCAGCAGCTCACAGGGCAGGCAGCCCCAGCATTTT
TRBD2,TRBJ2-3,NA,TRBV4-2,CASSQDLLAGGSGTDTQYF,TGTGCCAGCAGCCAAGATCTACTAGCGGGGGGGTCAGGCACAGATACGCAGTATTTT
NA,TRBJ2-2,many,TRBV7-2,CASRLASGGELFF,TGTGCCAGCAGGCTAGCTTCCGGCGGGGAGCTGTTTTTT
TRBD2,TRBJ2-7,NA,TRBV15,CATSSLAGGDEQYF,TGTGCCACCAGCAGCCTAGCGGGAGGGGACGAGCAGTACTTC
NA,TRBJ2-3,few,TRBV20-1,CSAPRGFGTDTQYF,TGCAGTGCTCCTAGGGGATTCGGCACAGATACGCAGTATTTT
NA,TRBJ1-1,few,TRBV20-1,CSAQDGTEAFF,TGCAGTGCCCAGGACGGCACTGAAGCTTTCTTT